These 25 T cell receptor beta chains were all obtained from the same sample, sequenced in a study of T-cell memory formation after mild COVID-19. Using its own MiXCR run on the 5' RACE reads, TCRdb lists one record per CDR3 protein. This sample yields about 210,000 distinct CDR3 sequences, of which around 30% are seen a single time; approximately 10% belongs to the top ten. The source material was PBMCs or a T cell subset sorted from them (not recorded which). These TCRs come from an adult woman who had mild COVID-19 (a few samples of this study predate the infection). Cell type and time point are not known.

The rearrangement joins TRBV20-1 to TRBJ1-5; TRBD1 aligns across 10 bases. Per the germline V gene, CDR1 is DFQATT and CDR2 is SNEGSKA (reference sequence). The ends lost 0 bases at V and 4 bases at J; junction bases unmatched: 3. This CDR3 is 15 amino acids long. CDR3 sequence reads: CSARDPGQGNQPQHF. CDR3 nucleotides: TGCAGTGCTAGAGATCCGGGACAGGGGAATCAGCCCCAGCATTTT.

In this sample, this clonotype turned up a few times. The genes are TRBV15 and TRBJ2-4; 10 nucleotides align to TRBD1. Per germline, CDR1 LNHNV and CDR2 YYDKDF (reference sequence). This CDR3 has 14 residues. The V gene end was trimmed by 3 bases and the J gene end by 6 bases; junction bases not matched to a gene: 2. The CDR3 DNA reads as TGTGCCACCAGCAGGGGGGACAGGGGAAACATTCAGTACTTC. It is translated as CATSRGDRGNIQYF.

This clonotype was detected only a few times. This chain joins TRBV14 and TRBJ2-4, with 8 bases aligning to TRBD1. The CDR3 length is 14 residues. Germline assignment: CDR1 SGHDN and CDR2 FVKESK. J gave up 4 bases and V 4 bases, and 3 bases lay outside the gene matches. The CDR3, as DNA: TGTGCCAGCAGCCCAGGGGGCGTAAAAAACATTCAGTACTTC. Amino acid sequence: CASSPGGVKNIQYF.

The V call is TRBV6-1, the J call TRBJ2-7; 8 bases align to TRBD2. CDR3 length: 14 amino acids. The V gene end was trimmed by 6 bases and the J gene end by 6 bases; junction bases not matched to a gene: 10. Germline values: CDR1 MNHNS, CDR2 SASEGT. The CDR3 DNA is TGTGCCAGCAGAGAAACGGGGGGGCCGGGCGAGCAGTACTTC. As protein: CASRETGGPGEQYF.

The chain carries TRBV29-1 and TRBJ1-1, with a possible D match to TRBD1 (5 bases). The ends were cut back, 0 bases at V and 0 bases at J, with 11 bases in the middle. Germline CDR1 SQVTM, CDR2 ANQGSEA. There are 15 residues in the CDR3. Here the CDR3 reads CSVEDKTDLNTEAFF. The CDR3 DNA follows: TGCAGCGTTGAAGATAAGACAGACTTGAACACTGAAGCTTTCTTT.

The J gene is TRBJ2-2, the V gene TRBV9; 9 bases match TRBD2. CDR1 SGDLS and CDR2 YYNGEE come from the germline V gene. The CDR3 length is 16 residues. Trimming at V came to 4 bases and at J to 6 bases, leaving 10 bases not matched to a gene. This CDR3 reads CASSNRAGGASGELFF. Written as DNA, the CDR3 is TGTGCCAGCAGCAACAGGGCGGGAGGGGCGTCCGGGGAGCTGTTTTTT. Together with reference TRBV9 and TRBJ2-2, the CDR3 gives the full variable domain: DSGVTQTPKHLITATGQRVTLRCSPRSGDLSVYWYQQSLDQGLQFLIQYYNGEERAKGNILERFSAQQFPDLHSELNLSSLELGDSALYFCASSNRAGGASGELFFGEGSRLTVL.

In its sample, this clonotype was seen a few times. This chain's CDR3 is CASSLVAGTEAFF. The CDR3 DNA is TGCGCCAGCAGCTTGGTGGCGGGGACTGAAGCTTTCTTT. The chain links TRBV5-1 to TRBJ1-1; D uncertain. Per the germline V gene, CDR1 is SGHRS and CDR2 is YFSETQ. V dropped 0 bases and J dropped 5 bases, with 8 bases sitting between them. The CDR3 loop spans 13 amino acids. The whole variable domain, remainder taken from reference TRBV5-1 and TRBJ1-1, is KAGVTQTPRYLIKTRGQQVTLSCSPISGHRSVSWYQQTPGQGLQFLFEYFSETQRNKGNFPGRFSGRQFSNSRSEMNVSTLELGDSALYLCASSLVAGTEAFFGQGTRLTVV.

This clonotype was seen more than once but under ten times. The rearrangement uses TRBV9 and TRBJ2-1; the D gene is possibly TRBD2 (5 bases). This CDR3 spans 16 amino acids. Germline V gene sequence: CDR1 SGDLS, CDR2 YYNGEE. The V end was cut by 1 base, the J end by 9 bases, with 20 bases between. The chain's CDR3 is CASSVSLPKGGGEQFF. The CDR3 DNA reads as TGTGCCAGCAGCGTATCTCTCCCTAAAGGAGGTGGTGAGCAGTTCTTC.

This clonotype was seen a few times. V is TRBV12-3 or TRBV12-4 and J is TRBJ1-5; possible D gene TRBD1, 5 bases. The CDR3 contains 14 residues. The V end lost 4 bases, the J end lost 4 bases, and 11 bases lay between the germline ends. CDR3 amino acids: CASSSRDQNQPQHF. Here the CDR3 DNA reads TGTGCCAGCAGTTCCCGGGACCAAAATCAGCCCCAGCATTTT.

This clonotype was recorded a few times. This CDR3 is CASSQVLYPSYEQYF. The CDR3 bases are TGTGCCAGCAGCCAAGTTCTCTACCCAAGCTACGAGCAGTACTTC. The chain is built from TRBV3-1 and TRBJ2-7; D is ambiguous. Germline V gene lookup returns CDR1 LGHDT and CDR2 YNNKEL (reference sequence). This CDR3 is 15 amino acids long. V lost 1 base to trimming and J lost 3 bases, with 13 bases between them.

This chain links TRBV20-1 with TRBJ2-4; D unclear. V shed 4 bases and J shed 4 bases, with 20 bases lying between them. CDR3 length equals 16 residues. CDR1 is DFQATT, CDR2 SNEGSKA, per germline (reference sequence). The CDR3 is CSATPLGPEGKNIQYF. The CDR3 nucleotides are TGCAGTGCTACTCCCTTGGGCCCCGAAGGGAAAAACATTCAGTACTTC.

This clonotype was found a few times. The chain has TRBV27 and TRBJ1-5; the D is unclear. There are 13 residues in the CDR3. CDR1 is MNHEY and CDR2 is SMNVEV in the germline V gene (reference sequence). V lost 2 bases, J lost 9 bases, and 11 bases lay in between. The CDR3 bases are TGTGCCAGCAGTTTAGAGGAGGCGGCGCCCCAGCATTTT. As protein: CASSLEEAAPQHF.

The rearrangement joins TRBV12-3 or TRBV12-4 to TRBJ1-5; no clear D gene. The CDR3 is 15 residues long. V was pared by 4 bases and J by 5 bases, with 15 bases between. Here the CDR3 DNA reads TGTGCCAGCAGTTCCCCACAGTCAGCTCATCAGCCCCAGCATTTT. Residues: CASSSPQSAHQPQHF.

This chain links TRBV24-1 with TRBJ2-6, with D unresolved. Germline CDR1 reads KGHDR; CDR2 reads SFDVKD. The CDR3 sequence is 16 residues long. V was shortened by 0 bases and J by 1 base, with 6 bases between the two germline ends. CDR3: CATSDLSGSGANVLTF. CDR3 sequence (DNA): TGTGCCACCAGTGATTTGTCCGGGTCTGGGGCCAACGTCCTGACTTTC.

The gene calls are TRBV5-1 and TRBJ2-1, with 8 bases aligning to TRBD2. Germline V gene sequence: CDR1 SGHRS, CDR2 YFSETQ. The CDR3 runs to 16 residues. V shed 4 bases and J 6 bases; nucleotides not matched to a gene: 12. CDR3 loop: CASSPREAGDSNEQFF. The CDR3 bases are TGCGCCAGCAGCCCCAGGGAAGCGGGAGATAGCAATGAGCAGTTCTTC.

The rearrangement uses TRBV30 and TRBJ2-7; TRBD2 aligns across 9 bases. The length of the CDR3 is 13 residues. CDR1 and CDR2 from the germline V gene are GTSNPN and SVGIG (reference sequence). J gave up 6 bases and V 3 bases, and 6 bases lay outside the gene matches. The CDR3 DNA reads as TGTGCCTGGAGGTGGCTAGCGGGGTTCGAGCAGTACTTC. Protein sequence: CAWRWLAGFEQYF. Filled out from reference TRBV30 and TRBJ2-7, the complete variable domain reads SQTIHQWPATLVQPVGSPLSLECTVEGTSNPNLYWYRQAAGRGLQLLFYSVGIGQISSEVPQNLSASRPQDRQFILSSKKLLLSDSGFYLCAWRWLAGFEQYFGPGTRLTVT.

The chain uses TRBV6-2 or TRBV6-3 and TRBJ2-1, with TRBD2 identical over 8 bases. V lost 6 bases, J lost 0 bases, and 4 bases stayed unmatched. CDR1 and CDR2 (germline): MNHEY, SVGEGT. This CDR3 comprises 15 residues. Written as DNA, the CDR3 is TGTGCCAGCAGATCACTAGCGGTCTCCTACAATGAGCAGTTCTTC. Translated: CASRSLAVSYNEQFF.

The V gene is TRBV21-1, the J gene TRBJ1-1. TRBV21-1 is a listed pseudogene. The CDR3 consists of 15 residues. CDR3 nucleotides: TGTGCCAGCAGCAAAACCCTCTTCGAAAACACTGAAGCTTTCTTT. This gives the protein CASSKTLFENTEAFF.

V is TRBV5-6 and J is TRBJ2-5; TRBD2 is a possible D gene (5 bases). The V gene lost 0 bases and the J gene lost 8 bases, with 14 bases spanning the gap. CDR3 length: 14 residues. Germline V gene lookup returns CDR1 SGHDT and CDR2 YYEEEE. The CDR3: CASSLGLAPHTQYF. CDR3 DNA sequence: TGTGCCAGCAGCTTGGGGTTAGCGCCTCACACCCAGTACTTC.

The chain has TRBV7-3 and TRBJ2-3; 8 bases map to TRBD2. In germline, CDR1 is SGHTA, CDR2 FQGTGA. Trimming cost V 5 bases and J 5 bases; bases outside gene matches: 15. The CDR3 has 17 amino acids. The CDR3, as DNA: TGTGCCAGCAGCCCATTTAGAGCGGGAGTGTTGAAAGATACGCAGTATTTT. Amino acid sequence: CASSPFRAGVLKDTQYF.

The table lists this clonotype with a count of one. CDR3 DNA sequence: TGTGCCACCAGTGCCCCGGACAGGATGGACGAGCAGTACTTC. Translation: CATSAPDRMDEQYF. The V call is TRBV24-1, the J call TRBJ2-7; 7 positions agree with TRBD1. The CDR3 spans 14 residues. Germline-derived CDR1 and CDR2 are KGHDR and SFDVKD. V shed 5 bases, J shed 5 bases, and the junction held 8 bases outside the gene matches.

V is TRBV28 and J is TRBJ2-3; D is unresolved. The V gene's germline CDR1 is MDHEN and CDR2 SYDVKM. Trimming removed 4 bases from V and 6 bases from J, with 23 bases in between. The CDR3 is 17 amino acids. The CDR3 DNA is TGTGCCAGCAGTTCCCCTGTGGATCGGACCAAGAAGGATACGCAGTATTTT. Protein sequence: CASSSPVDRTKKDTQYF.

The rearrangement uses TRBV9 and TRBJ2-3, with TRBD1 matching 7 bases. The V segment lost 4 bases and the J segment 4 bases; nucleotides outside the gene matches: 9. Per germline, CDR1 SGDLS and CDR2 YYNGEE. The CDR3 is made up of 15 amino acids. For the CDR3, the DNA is TGTGCCAGCAGCCTAAGACAGGGTCCCCCAGATACGCAGTATTTT. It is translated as CASSLRQGPPDTQYF.

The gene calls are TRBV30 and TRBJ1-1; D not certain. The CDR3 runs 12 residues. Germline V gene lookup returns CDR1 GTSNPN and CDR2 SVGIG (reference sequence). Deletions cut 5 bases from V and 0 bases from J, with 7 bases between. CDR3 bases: TGTGCCTGGGGATTAATGAACACTGAAGCTTTCTTT. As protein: CAWGLMNTEAFF.

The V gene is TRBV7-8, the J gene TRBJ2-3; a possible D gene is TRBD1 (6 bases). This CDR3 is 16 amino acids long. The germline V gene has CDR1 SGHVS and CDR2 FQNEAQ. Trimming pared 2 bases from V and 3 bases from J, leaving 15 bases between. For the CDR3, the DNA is TGTGCCAGCAGCTTAACGGGCAGGGGCAGAACAGATACGCAGTATTTT. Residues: CASSLTGRGRTDTQYF. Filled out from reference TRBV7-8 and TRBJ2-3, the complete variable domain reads GAGVSQSPRYKVAKRGQDVALRCDPISGHVSLFWYQQALGQGPEFLTYFQNEAQLDKSGLPSDRFFAERPEGSVSTLKIQRTQQEDSAVYLCASSLTGRGRTDTQYFGPGTRLTVL.